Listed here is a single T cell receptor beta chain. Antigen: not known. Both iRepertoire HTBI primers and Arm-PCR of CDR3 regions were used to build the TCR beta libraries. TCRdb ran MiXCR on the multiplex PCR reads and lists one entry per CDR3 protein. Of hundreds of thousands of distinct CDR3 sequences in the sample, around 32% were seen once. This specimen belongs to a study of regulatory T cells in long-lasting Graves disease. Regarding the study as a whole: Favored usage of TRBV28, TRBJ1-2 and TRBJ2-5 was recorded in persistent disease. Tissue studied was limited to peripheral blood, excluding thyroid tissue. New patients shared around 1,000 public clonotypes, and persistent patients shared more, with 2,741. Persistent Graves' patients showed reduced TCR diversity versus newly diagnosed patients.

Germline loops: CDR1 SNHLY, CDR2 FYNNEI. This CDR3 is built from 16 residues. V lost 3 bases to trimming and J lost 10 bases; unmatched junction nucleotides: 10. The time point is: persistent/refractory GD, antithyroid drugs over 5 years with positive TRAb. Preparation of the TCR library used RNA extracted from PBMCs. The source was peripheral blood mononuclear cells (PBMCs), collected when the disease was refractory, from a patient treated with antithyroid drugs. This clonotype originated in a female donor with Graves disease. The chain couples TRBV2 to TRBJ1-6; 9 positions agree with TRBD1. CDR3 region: CASSENRGLGRSPLHF. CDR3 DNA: TGTGCCAGCAGTGAGAACAGGGGGCTCGGTAGATCACCCCTCCACTTT.